This T cell receptor (beta chain) was sequenced for a study of neurological immune-mediated disorders (dated by TCRdb to between 2018 and 2021). Study-level background: Peripheral blood TCR-beta repertoires from patients with HTLV-I-associated myelopathy (HAM/TSP), patients with multiple sclerosis, and healthy controls were compared in the study using UMI-based sequencing. Alongside PBMC samples, the set of fewer than 110 TCR-beta libraries contained longitudinal samples, technical triplicates, and paired CD4+ and CD8+ T-cell subsets that had been sorted. The cohort was made up of about 65 subjects, consisting of some 15 HAM/TSP patients, some 35 multiple sclerosis patients and around 20 healthy controls.

The healthy controls were volunteers from blood banks in Maryland, USA. Unsorted PBMC libraries were generated from 2 million PBMCs stored in RNAlater at -80 °C until RNA extraction. Peripheral blood underwent Ficoll-Hypaque density gradient centrifugation to isolate PBMCs, which were then cryopreserved in liquid nitrogen. Overall study outcomes, separate from this receptor: TCR clonal expansion was highest in HAM/TSP patients and lowest in MS patients, with MS patients falling below even healthy controls. Expanded clones from different subjects shared no identical CDR3 amino acid sequences, which suggests that TCR-beta repertoires were private in all groups.

Germline trimming amounts to 4 bases on V and 5 bases on J, with 11 as the count of junction bases outside the gene matches. CDR1 and CDR2 (SGHTA, FQGNSA) derive from the germline V gene. The CDR3 starts with the cysteine, ends with the phenylalanine, and has 16 residues. Only the CDR3 portion is preserved as DNA: 48 bases, with reading frame beginning at the first base. cDNA synthesis used template-switch 5'RACE with a primer carrying a 10-nucleotide random unique molecular identifier tagging each TCR transcript. Every sequencing run yielded over 170 million TCR-beta sequences covering 15-18 subjects. The RNeasy kit was used for extraction of total RNA. The KAPA Real-time Library Amplification kit was used to amplify TCR-beta VDJ regions with primers targeting the TCR constant region and the 5'RACE anchor. Sample indexes and Illumina adaptors were added in a first PCR, and a second PCR then increased library yield. After Ampure bead purification, the TCR product of roughly 650 bp was size-selected on a 2% E-gel SizeSelection system. Library quality was checked on a Bioanalyzer, concentration was measured with Qubit, and libraries were quantified with the Kapa Library Quantification kit before pooling. Paired-end 2 x 150 bp sequencing of the libraries was performed on an Illumina HiSeq 2500. To increase sequence diversity, about 25-31% phiX was spiked into each library pool. The original pipeline was this. Quality-filtered reads were processed with the UMI-based MiGEC pipeline, which removed over 80% of raw TCR sequences during error correction. VDJ genes were aligned to IMGT germline references, and each clonotype was defined by a unique CDR3 amino acid sequence together with V-J genes. Clonal expansion, Shannon diversity, and CDR3 relatedness (CalcPairwiseDistances, ClusterSamples) were evaluated with VDJtools, and phylogenetic trees were built with CLCbio workbench. Clones with at least 8 unique UMIs were defined as expanded, with this threshold being based on coefficient-of-variation modelling across technical triplicates. TCRdb trimmed public reads at Q25 via fastp, called clones via MiXCR and kept in-frame beta chains. When rows share a CDR3 protein, they turn into one entry using the most common DNA and genes. The V and J calls reflect TCRdb's pipeline rather than the authors' work. This sample holds over 45,000 distinct CDR3 sequences; under 30% were observed only once. The ten largest clones capture 20% to 30% of the sample.

Ten or more counts support this clonotype. The specificity of this receptor is unknown. The record has no base qualities; no much larger clone is one base away. The chain is assembled from TRBV7-2 and TRBJ2-1; 7 bases in between match TRBD2. The sequence came from a woman aged 70-85 years in good health. What was sequenced was PBMCs. The DNA reads as follows: TGTGCCAGCAGCTACGCCGGGGCGGGAGCGAACAATGAGCAGTTCTTC. It is translated as CASSYAGAGANNEQFF.